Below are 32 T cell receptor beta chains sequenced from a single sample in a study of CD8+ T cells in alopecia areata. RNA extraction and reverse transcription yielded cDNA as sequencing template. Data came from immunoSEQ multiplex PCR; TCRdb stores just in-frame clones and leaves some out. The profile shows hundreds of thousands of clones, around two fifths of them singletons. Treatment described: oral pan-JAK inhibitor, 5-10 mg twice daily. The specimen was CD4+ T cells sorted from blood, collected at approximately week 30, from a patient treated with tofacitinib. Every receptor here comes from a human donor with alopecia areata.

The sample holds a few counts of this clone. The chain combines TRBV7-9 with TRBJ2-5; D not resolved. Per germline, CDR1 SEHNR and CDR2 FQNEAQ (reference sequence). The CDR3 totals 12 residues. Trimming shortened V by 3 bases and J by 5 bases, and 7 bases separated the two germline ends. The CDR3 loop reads CASSFFAETQYF. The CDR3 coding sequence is TGTGCCAGCAGCTTTTTTGCCGAGACCCAGTACTTC.

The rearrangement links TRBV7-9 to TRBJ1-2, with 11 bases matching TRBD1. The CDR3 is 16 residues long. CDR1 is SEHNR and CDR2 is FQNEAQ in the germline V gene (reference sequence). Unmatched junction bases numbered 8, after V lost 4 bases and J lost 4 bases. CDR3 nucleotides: TGTGCCAGCAGCTCCTCCGGGACAGGGGGTGGCTATGGCTACACCTTC. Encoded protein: CASSSSGTGGGYGYTF.

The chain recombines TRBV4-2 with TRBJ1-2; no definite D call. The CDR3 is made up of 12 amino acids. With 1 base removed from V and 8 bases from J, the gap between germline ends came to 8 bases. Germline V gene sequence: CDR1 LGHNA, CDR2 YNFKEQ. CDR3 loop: CASSQGPEGYTF. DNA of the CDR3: TGTGCCAGCAGCCAAGGGCCTGAGGGCTACACCTTC.

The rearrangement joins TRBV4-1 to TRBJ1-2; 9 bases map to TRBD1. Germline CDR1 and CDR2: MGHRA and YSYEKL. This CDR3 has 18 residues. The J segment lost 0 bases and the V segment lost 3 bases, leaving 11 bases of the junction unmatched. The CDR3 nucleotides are TGCGCCAGCAGCCACCATATCAGGGACAGGGATTCTAACTATGGCTACACCTTC. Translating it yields CASSHHIRDRDSNYGYTF.

The CDR3: CASSFGPGANVLTF. DNA of the CDR3: TGTGCCAGCAGTTTCGGGCCTGGGGCCAACGTCCTGACTTTC. The chain links TRBV27 to TRBJ2-6; no clear D. The V and J ends lost 3 bases and 2 bases respectively, with 5 bases between them. This CDR3 region has 14 residues. In germline, CDR1 is MNHEY, CDR2 SMNVEV (reference sequence).

CDR3 loop: CASSQDRAKNIQYF. CDR3 nucleotide sequence: TGTGCCAGCAGCCAAGACCGGGCCAAAAACATTCAGTACTTC. The rearrangement uses TRBV14 and TRBJ2-4; D is unresolved. From germline, CDR1 is SGHDN and CDR2 FVKESK. The CDR3 is 14 amino acids. The germline V and J ends were trimmed by 0 bases and 1 base, with 4 bases remaining between them.

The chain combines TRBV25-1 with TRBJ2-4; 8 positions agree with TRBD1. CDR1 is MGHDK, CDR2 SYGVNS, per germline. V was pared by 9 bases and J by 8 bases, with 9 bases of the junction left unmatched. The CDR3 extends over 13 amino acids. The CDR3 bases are TGTGCCAGTGCGGACAGGGCCCGGGACATTCAGTACTTC. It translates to CASADRARDIQYF.

The CDR3 protein is CSVAAGTREETQYF. Here the CDR3 DNA reads TGCAGCGTTGCGGCAGGGACGAGAGAAGAGACCCAGTACTTC. The chain uses TRBV29-1 and TRBJ2-5; perhaps D is TRBD1 or TRBD2 (5 bases each). This CDR3 has 14 residues. V dropped 4 bases and J dropped 3 bases, with 15 bases sitting between them. From germline, CDR1 is SQVTM and CDR2 ANQGSEA.

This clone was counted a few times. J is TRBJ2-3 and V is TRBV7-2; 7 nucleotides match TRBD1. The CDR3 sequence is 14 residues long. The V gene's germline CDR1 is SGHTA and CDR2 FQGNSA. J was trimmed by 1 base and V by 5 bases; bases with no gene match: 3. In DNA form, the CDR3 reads TGTGCCAGCAGCCAAGGACAGGGCACAGATACGCAGTATTTT. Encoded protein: CASSQGQGTDTQYF.

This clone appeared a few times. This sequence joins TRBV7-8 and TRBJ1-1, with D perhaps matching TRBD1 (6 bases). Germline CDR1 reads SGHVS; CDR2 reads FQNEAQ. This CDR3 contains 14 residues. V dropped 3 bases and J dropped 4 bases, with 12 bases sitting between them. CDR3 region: CASSLVGQSTEAFF. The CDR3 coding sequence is TGTGCCAGCAGCTTGGTCGGACAGAGCACTGAAGCTTTCTTT.

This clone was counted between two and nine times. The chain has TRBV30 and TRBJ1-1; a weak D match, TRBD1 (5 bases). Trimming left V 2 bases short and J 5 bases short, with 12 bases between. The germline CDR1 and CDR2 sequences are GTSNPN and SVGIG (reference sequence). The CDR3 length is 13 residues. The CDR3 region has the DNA TGTGCCTGGAGTACGCAGGGAATAACTGAAGCTTTCTTT. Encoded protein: CAWSTQGITEAFF. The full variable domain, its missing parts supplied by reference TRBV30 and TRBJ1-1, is SQTIHQWPATLVQPVGSPLSLECTVEGTSNPNLYWYRQAAGRGLQLLFYSVGIGQISSEVPQNLSASRPQDRQFILSSKKLLLSDSGFYLCAWSTQGITEAFFGQGTRLTVV.

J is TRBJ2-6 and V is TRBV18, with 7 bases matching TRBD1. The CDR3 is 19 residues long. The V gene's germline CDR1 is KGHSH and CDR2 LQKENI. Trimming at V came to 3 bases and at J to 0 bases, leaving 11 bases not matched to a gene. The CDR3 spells CASSPYTGARSSGANVLTF. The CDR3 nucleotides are TGTGCCAGCTCACCTTACACAGGGGCCCGAAGCTCTGGGGCCAACGTCCTGACTTTC.

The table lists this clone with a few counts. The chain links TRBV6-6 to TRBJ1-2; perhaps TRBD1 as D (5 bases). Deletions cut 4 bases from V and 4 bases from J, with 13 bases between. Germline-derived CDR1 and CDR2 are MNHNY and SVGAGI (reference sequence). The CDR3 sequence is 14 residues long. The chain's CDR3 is CASSSVVGAYGYTF. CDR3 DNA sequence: TGTGCCAGCAGTTCGGTGGTAGGGGCCTATGGCTACACCTTC.

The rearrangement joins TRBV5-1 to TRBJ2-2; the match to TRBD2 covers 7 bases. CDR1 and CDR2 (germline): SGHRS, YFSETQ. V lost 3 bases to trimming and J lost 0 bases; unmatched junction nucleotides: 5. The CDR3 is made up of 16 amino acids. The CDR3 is CASSSSSGPNTGELFF. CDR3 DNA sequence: TGCGCCAGCAGCTCATCTAGCGGACCGAACACCGGGGAGCTGTTTTTT.

As DNA, the CDR3 is TGCAGCGTCAGAGACATAAACTATGGCTACACCTTC. It is translated as CSVRDINYGYTF. This chain connects TRBV29-1 to TRBJ1-2; D ambiguous. CDR3 length: 12 residues. CDR1 is SQVTM and CDR2 is ANQGSEA in the germline V gene. V was trimmed by 6 bases and J by 2 bases, leaving 10 bases between them.

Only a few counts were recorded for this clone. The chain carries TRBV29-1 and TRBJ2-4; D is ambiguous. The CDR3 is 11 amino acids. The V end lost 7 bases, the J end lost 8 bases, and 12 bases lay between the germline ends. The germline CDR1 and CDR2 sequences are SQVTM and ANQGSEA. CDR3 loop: CSAPDGDIQYF. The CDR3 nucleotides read TGCAGCGCACCCGACGGAGACATTCAGTACTTC. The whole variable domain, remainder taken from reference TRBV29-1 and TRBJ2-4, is SAVISQKPSRDICQRGTSLTIQCQVDSQVTMMFWYRQQPGQSLTLIATANQGSEATYESGFVIDKFPISRPNLTFSTLTVSNMSPEDSSIYLCSAPDGDIQYFGAGTRLSVL.

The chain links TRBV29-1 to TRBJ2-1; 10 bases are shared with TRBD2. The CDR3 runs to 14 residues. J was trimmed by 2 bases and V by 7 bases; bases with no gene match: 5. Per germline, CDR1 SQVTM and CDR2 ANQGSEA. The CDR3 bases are TGCAGCGCCTTAGCGGGAGGCGCCTACAATGAGCAGTTCTTC. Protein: CSALAGGAYNEQFF.

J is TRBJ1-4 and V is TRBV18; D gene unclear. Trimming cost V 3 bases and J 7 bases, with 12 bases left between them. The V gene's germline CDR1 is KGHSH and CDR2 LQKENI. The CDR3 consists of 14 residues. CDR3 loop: CASSPLGPSEKLFF. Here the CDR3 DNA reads TGTGCCAGCTCACCGCTCGGGCCTAGTGAAAAACTGTTTTTT.

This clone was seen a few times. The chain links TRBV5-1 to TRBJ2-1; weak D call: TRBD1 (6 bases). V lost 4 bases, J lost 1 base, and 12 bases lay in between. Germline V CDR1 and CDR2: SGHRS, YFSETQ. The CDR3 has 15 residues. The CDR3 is CASSRTDFSYNEQFF. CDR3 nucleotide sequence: TGCGCCAGCAGCCGGACAGATTTTTCCTACAATGAGCAGTTCTTC.

Here the CDR3 reads CSVEVQPTYNEQFF. In DNA form, the CDR3 reads TGCAGCGTTGAAGTCCAGCCAACCTACAATGAGCAGTTCTTC. The chain recombines TRBV29-1 with TRBJ2-1, with D hard to call. The V gene's germline CDR1 is SQVTM and CDR2 ANQGSEA. The V end was cut by 1 base, the J end by 2 bases, with 9 bases between. This CDR3 has 14 residues.

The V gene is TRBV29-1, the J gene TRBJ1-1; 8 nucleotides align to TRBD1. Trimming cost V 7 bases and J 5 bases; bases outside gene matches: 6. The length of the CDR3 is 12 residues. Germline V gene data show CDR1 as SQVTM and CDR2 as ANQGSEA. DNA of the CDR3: TGCAGCGCGACAGGGGAGGTGACTGAAGCTTTCTTT. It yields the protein CSATGEVTEAFF.

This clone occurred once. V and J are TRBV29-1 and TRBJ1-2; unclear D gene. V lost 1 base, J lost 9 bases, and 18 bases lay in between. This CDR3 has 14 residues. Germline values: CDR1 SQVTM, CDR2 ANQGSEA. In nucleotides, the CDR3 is TGCAGCGTTGAAGGGCACTCCTTAATGGGTCGCTACACCTTC. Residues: CSVEGHSLMGRYTF.

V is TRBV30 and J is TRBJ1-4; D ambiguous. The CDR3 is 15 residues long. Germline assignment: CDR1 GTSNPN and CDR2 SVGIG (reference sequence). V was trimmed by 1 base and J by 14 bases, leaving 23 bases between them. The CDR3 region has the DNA TGTGCCTGGAGTGGCGACGGAGCTCTTAAGAGAGGGCTGTTTTTT. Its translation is CAWSGDGALKRGLFF.

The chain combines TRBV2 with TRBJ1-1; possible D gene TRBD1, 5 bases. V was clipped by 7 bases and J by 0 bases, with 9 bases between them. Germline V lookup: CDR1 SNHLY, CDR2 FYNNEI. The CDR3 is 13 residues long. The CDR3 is CASMEDMNTEAFF. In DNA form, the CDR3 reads TGTGCCAGCATGGAGGACATGAACACTGAAGCTTTCTTT.

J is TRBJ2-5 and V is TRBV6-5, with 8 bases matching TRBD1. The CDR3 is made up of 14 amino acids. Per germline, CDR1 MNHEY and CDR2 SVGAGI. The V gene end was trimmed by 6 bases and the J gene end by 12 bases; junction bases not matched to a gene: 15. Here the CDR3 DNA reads TGTGCCAGCAGCCGCGATAAAGACAGGGGTGCGGAGTACTTC. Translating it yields CASSRDKDRGAEYF.

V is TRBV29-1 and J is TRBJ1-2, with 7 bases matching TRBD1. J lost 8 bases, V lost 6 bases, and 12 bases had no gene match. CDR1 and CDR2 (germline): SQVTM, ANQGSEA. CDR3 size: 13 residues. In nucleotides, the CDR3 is TGCAGCGTCTACCCCGGGACAGCGGGAGGCTACACCTTC. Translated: CSVYPGTAGGYTF.

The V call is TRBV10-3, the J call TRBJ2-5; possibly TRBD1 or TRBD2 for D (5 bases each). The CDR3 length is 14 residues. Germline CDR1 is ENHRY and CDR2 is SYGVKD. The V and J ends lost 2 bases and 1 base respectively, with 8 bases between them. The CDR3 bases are TGTGCCATCAGTGAGAGGGACCGCCAAGAGACCCAGTACTTC. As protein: CAISERDRQETQYF.

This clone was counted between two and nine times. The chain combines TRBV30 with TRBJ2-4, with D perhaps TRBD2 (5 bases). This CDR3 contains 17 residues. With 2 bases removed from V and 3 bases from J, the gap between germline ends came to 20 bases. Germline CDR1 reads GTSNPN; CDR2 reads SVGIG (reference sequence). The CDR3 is CAWSTLPAGRVKNIQYF. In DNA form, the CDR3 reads TGTGCCTGGAGTACCTTACCTGCGGGTAGGGTCAAAAACATTCAGTACTTC.

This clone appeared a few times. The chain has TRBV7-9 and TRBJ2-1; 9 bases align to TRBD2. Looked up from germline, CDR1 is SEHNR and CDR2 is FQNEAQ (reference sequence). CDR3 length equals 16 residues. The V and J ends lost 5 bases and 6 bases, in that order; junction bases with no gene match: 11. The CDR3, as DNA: TGTGCCAGCAGCACTAGATTTAGCGGGAGCTTCAATGAGCAGTTCTTC. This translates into CASSTRFSGSFNEQFF.

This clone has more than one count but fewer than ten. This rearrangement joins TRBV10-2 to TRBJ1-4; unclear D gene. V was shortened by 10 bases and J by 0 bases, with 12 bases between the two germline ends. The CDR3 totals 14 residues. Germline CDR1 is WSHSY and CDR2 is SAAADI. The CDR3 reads CATLPSATNEKLFF. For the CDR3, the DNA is TGCGCCACCCTCCCCTCGGCAACTAATGAAAAACTGTTTTTT.

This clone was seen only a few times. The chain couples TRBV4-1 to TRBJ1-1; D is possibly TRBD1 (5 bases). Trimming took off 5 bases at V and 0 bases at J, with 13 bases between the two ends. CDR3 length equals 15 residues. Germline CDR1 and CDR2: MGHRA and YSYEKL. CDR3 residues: CASSSKGTVNTEAFF. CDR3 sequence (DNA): TGCGCCAGCAGCAGTAAAGGGACCGTGAACACTGAAGCTTTCTTT.

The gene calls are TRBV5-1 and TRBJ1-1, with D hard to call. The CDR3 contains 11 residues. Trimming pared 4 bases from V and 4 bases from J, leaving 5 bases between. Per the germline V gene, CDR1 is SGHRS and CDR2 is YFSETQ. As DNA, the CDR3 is TGCGCCAGCAGCGGCCCCACTGAAGCTTTCTTT. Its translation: CASSGPTEAFF.